This T cell receptor (beta chain) was observed in a study of T cell repertoires in cytomegalovirus infection. Study observations and caveats: The ex vivo response was dominated by HLA-C-restricted CMV-specific TCR beta clonotypes.

This clonotype was counted at least ten times. Antigen: not known. This CDR3 is built from 15 residues. Germline V gene sequence: CDR1 SGHTA, CDR2 FQGNSA. V was trimmed by 0 bases and J by 3 bases, leaving 10 bases between them. MiXCR, run by TCRdb on the reads, gives a single entry per CDR3 protein. The sample yields 400,000 or so distinct CDR3 sequences, around a sixth seen once. Sequencing was carried out using PBMCs. The sequence derives from a human donor in good health (CMV status not recorded). Some clones in this sample may be carry-over from other donors' samples. The chain links TRBV7-2 to TRBJ2-3, with D uncertain. CDR3 loop: CASSLAWWGTDTQYF. CDR3 bases: TGTGCCAGCAGCTTAGCGTGGTGGGGTACAGATACGCAGTATTTT.